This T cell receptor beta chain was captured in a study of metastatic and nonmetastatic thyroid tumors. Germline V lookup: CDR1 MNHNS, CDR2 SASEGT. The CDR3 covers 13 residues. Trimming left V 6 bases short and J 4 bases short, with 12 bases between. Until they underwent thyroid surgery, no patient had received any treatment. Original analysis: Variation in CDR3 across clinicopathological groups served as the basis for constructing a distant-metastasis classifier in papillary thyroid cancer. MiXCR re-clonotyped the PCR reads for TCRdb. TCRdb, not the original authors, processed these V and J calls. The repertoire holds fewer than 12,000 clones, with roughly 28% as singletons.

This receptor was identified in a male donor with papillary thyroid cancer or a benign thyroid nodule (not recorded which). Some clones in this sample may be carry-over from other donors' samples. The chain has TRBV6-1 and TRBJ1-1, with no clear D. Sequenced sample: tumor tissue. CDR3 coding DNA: TGTGCCAGCAGGGAGAGCTTAGGCACTGAAGCTTTCTTT. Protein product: CASRESLGTEAFF.